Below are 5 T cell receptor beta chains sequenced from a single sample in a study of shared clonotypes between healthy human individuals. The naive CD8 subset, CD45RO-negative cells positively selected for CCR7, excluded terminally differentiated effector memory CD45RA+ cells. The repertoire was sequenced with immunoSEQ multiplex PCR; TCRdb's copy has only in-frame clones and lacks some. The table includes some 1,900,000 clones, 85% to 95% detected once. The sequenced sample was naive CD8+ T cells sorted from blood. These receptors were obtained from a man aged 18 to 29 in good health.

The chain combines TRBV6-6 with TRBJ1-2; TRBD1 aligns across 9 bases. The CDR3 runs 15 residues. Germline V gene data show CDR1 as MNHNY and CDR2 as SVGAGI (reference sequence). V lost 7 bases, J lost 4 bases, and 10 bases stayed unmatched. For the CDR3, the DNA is TGTGCCAGCAATAACCGGGACAGGGAATTCTATGGCTACACCTTC. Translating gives CASNNRDREFYGYTF.

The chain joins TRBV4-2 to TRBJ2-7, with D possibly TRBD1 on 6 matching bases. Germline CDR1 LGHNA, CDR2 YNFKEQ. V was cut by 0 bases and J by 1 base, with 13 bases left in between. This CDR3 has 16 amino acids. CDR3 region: CASSQEAAGDSYEQYF. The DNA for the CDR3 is TGTGCCAGCAGCCAAGAAGCGGCAGGGGATTCCTACGAGCAGTACTTC.

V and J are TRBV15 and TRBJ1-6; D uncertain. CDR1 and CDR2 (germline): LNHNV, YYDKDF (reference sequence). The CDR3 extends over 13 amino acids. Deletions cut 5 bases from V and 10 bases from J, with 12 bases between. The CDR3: CATSARRGSPLHF. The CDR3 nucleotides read TGTGCCACCAGCGCCCGGAGAGGCTCACCCCTCCACTTT.

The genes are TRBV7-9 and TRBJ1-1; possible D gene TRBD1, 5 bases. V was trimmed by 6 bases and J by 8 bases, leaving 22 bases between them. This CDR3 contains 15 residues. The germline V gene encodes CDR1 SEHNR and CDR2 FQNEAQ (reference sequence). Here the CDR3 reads CASRPKDSLYMEAFF. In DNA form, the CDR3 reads TGTGCCAGCAGACCTAAAGACAGTCTTTATATGGAAGCTTTCTTT.

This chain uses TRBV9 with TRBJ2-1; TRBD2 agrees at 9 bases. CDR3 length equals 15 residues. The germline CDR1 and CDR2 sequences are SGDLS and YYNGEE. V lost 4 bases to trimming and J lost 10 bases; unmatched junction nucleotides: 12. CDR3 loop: CASSPYGGLAGEQFF. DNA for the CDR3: TGTGCCAGCAGCCCCTACGGGGGGCTAGCGGGAGAGCAGTTCTTC.